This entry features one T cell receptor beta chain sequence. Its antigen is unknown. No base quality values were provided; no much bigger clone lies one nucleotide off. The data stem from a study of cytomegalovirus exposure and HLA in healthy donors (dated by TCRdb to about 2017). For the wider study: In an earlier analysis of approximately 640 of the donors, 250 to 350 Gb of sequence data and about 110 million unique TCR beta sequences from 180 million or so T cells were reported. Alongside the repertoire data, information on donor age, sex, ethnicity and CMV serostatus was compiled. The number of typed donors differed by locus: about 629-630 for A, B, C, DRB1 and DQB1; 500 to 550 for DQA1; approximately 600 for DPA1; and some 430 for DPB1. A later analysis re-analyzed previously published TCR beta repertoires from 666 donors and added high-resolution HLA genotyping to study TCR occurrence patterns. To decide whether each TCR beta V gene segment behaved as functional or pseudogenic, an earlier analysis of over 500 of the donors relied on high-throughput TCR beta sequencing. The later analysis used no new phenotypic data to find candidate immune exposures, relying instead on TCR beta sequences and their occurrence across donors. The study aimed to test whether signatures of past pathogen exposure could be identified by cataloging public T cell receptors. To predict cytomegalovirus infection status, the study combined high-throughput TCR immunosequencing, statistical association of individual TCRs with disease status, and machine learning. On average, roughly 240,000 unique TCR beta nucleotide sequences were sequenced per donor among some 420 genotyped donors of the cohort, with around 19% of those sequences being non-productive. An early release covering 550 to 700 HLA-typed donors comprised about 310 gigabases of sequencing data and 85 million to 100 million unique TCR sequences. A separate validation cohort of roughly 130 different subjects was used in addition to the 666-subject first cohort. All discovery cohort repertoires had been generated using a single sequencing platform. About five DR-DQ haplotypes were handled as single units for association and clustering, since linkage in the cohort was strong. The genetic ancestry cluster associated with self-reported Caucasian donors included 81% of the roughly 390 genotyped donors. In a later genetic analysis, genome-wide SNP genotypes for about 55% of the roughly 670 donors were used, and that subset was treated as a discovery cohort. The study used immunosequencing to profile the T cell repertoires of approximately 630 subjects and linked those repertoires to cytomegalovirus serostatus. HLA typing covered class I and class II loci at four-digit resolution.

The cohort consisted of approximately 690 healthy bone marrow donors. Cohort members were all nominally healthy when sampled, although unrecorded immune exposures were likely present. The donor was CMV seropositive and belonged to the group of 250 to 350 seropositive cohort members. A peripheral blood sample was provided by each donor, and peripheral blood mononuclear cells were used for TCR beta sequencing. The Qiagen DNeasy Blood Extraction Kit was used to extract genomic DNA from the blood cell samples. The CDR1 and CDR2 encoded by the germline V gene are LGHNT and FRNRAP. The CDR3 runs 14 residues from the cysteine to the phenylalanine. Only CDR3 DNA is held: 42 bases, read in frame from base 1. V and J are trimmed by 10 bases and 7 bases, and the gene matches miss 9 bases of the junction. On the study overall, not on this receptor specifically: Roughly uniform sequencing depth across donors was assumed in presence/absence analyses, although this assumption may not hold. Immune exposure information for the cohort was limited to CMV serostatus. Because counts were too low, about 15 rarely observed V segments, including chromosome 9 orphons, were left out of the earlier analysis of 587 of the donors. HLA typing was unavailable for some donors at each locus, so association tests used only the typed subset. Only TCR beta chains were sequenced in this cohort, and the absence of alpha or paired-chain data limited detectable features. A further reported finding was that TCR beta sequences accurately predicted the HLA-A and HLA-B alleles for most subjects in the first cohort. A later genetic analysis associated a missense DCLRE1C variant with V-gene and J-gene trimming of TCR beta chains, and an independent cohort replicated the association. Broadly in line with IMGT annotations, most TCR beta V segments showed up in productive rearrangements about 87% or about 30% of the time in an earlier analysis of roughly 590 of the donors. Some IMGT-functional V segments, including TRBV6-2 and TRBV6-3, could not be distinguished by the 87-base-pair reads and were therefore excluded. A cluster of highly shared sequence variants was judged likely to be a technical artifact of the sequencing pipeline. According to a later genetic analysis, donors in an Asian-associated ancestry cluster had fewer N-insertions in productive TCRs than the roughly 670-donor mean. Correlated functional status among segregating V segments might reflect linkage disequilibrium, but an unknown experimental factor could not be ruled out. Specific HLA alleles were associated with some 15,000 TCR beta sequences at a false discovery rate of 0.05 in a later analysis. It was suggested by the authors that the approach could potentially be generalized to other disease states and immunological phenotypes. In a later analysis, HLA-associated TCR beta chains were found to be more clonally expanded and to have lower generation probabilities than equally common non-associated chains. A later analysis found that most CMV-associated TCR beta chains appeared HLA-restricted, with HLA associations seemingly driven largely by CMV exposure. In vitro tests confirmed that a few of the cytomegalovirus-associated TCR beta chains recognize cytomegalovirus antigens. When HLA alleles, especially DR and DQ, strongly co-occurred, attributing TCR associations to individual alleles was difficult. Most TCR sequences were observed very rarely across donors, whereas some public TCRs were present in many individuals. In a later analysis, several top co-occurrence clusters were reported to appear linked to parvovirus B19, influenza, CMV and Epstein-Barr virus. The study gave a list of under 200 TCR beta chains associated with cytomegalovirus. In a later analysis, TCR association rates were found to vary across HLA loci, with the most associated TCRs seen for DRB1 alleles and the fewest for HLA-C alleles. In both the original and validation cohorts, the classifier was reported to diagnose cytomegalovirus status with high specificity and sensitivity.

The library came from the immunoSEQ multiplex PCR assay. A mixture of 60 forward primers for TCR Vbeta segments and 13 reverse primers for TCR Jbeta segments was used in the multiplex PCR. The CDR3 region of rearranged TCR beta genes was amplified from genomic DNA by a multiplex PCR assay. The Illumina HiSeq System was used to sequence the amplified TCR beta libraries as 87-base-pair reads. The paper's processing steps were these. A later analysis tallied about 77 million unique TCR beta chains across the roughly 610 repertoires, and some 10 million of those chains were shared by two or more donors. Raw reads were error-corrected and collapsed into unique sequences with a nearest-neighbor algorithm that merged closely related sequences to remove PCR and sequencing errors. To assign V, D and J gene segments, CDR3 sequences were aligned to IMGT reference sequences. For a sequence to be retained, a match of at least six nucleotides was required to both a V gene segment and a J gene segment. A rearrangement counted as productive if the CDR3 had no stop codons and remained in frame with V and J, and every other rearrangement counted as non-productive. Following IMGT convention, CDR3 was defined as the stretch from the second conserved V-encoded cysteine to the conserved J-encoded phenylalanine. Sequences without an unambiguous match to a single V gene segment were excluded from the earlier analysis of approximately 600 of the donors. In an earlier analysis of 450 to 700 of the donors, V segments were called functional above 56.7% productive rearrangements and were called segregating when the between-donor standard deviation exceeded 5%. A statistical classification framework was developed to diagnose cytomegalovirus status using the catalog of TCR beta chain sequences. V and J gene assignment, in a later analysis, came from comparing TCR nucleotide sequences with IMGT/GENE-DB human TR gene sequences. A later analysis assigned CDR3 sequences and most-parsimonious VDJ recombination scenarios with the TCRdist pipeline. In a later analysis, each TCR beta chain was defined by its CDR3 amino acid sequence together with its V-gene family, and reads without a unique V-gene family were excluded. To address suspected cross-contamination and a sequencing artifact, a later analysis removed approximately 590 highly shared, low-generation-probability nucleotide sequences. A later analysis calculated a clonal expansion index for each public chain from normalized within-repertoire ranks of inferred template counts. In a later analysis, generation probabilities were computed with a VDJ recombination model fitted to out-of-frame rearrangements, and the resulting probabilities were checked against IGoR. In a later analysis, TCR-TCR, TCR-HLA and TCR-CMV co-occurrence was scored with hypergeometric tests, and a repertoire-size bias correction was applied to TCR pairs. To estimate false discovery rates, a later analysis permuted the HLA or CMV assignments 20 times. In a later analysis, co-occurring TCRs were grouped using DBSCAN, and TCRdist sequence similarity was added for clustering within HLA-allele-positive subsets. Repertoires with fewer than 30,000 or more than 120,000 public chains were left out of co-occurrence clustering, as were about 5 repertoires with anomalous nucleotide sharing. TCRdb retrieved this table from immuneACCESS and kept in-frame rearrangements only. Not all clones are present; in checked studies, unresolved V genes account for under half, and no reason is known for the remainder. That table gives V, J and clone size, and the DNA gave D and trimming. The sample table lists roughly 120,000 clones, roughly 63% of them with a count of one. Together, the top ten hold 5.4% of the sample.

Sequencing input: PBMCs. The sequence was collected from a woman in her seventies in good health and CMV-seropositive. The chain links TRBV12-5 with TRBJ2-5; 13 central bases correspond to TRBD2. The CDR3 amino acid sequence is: CAIKTSGGPGTQYF. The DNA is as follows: TGTGCTATTAAGACTAGCGGGGGGCCAGGGACCCAGTACTTC.